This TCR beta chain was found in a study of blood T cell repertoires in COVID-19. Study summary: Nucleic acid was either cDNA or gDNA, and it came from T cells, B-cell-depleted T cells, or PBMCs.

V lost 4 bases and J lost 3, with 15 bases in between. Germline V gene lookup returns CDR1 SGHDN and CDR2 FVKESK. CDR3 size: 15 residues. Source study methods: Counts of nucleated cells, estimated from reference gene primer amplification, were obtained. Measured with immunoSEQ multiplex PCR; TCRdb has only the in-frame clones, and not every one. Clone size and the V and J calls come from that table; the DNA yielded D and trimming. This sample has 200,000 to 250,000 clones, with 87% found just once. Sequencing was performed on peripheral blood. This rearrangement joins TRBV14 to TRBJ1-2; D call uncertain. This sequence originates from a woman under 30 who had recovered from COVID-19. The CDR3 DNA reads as TGTGCCAGCAGCCTCTTGGAGGCTGAGGACTATGGCTACACCTTC. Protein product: CASSLLEAEDYGYTF.